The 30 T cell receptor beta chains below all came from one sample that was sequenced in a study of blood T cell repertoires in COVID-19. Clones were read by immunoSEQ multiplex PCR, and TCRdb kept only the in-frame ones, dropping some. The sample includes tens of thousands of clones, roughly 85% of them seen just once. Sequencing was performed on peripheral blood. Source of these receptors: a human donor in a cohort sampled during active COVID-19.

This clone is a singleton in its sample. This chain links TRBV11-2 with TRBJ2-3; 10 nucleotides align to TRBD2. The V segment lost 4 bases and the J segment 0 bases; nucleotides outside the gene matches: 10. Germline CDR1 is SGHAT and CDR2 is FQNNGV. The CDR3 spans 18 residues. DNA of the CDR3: TGTGCCAGCAGCTCAGGGGCCATACTAGCGGGGAGCACAGATACGCAGTATTTT. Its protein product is CASSSGAILAGSTDTQYF.

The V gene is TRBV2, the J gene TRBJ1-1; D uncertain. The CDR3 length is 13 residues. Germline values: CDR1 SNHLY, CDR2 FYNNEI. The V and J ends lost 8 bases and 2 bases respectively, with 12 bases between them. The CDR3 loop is CASANGLNTEAFF. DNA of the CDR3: TGTGCCAGCGCGAACGGACTCAACACTGAAGCTTTCTTT.

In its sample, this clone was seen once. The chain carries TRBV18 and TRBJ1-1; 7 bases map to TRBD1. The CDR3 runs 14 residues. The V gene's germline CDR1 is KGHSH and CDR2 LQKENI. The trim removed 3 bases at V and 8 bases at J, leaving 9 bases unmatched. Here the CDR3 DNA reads TGTGCCAGCTCACCTAACAGGGGCTTCCCCGAAGCTTTCTTT. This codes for CASSPNRGFPEAFF.

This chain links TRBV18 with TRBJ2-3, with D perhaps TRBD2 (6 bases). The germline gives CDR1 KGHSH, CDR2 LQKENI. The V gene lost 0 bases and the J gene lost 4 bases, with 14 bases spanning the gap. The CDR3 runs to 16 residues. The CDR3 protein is CASSPPGLQVADTQYF. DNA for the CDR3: TGTGCCAGCTCACCACCGGGACTCCAGGTCGCAGATACGCAGTATTTT.

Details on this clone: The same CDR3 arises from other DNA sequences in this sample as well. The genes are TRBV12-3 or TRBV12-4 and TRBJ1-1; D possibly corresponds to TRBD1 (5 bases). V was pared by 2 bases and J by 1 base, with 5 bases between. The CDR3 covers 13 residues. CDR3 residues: CASSLRGNTEAFF. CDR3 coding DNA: TGTGCCAGCAGTTTAAGGGGGAACACTGAAGCTTTCTTT.

CDR3 in amino acids: CASSGDYGYTF. Written as DNA, the CDR3 is TGTGCCAGCTCAGGCGACTATGGCTACACCTTC. V is TRBV12-3 or TRBV12-4 and J is TRBJ1-2; no reliable D call. The germline V and J ends were trimmed by 8 bases and 3 bases, with 7 bases remaining between them. The CDR3 runs 11 residues.

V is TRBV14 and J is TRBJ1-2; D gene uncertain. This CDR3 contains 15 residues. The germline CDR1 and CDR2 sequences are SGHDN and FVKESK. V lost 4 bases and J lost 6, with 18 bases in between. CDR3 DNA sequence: TGTGCCAGCAGCCTAACTGTCACCAGTGCGGATGGCTACACCTTC. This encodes CASSLTVTSADGYTF.

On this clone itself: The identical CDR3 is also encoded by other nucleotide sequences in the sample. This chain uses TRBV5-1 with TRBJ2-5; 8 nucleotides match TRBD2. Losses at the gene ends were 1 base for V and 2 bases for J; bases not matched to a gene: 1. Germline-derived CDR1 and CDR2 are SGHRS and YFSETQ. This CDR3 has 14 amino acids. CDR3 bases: TGCGCCAGCAGCTTGACTAGCGGACAAGAGACCCAGTACTTC. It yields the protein CASSLTSGQETQYF.

The CDR3 spells CASSLRDYEQYF. The CDR3 coding sequence is TGTGCCAGCAGCCTCCGGGACTACGAGCAGTACTTC. The chain recombines TRBV3-1 (or the pseudogene TRBV3-2) with TRBJ2-7; D may be TRBD2 (5 bases). The CDR3 is made up of 12 amino acids. Germline-derived CDR1 and CDR2 are LGHDT and YNNKEL (reference sequence). The V and J ends lost 4 bases and 3 bases respectively, with 7 bases between them.

CDR3: CASSPGQPYEQYF. The CDR3 bases are TGTGCCAGCAGTCCGGGACAGCCCTACGAGCAGTACTTC. This sequence joins TRBV12-3 or TRBV12-4 and TRBJ2-7; TRBD1 matches at 7 bases. This CDR3 comprises 13 residues. J lost 2 bases, V lost 5 bases, and 3 bases had no gene match.

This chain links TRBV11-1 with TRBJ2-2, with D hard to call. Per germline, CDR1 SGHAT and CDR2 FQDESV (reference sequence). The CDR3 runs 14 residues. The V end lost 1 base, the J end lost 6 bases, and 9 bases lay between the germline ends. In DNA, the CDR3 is TGTGCCAGCAGCTTAGTGATCCAGTCCGGGGAGCTGTTTTTT. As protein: CASSLVIQSGELFF. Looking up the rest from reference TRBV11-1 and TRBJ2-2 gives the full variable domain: EAEVAQSPRYKITEKSQAVAFWCDPISGHATLYWYRQILGQGPELLVQFQDESVVDDSQLPKDRFSAERLKGVDSTLKIQPAELGDSAMYLCASSLVIQSGELFFGEGSRLTVL.

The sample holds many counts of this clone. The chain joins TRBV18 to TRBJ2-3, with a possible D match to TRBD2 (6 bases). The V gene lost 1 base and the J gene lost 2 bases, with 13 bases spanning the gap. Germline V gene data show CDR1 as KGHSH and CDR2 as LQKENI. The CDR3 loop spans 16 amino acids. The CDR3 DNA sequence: TGTGCCAGCTCACCACTTCAGGCGGGAAACACAGATACGCAGTATTTT. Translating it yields CASSPLQAGNTDTQYF.

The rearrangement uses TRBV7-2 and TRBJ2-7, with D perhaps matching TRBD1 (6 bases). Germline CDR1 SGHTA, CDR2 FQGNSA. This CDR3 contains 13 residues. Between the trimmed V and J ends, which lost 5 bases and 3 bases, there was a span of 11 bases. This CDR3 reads CASSNRENYEQYF. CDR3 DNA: TGTGCCAGCAGCAACAGGGAAAACTACGAGCAGTACTTC.

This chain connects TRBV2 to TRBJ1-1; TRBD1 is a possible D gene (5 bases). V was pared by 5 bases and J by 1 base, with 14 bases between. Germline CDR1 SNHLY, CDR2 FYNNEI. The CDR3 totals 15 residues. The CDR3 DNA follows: TGTGCCAGCAGTCCACGGGAGGGGTGGAACACTGAAGCTTTCTTT. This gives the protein CASSPREGWNTEAFF.

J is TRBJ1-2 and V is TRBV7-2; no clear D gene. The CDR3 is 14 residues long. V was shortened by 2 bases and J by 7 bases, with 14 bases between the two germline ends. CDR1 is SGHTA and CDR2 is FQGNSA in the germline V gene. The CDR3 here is CASSLNSEASGYTF. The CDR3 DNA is TGTGCCAGCAGCTTAAATTCCGAGGCATCTGGCTACACCTTC.

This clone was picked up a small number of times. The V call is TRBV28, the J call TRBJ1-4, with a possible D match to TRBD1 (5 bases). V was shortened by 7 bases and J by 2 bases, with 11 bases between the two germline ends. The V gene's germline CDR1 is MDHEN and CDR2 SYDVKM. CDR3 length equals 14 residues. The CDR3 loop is CASTGGVTNEKLFF. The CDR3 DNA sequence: TGTGCCAGCACAGGAGGGGTCACTAATGAAAAACTGTTTTTT.

The CDR3 region is CASSVRPGVEKLFF. The CDR3 region has the DNA TGTGCCAGCAGCGTTCGGCCCGGGGTAGAAAAACTGTTTTTT. The V gene is TRBV11-2, the J gene TRBJ1-4; D gene uncertain. The CDR3 is 14 amino acids. Germline V CDR1 and CDR2: SGHAT, FQNNGV. Between the trimmed V and J ends, which lost 5 bases and 8 bases, there was a span of 15 bases.

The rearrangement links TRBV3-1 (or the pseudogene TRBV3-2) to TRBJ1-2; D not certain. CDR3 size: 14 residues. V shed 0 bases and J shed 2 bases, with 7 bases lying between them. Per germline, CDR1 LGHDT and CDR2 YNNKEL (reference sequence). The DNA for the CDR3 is TGTGCCAGCAGCCAAGATCCCAGAAACTATGGCTACACCTTC. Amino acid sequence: CASSQDPRNYGYTF.

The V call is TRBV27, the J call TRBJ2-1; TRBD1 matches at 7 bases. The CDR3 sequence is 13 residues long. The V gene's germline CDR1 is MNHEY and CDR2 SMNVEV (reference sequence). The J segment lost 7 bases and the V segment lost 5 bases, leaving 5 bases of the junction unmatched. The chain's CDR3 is CASSIPTGNEQFF. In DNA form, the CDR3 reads TGTGCCAGCAGTATCCCGACAGGGAATGAGCAGTTCTTC.

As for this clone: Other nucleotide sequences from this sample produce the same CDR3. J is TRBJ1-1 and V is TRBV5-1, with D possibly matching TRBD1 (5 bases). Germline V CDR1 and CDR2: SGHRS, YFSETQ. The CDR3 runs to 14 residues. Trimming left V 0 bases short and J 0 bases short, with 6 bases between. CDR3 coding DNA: TGCGCCAGCAGCTTGGGACAGATGAACACTGAAGCTTTCTTT. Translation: CASSLGQMNTEAFF.

The CDR3 protein is CASSLARLRTDTQYF. The CDR3 nucleotides read TGTGCCAGCAGCTTAGCCAGACTACGCACAGATACGCAGTATTTT. The V and J genes are TRBV7-2 and TRBJ2-3; D is possibly TRBD2 (5 bases). The V gene lost 0 bases and the J gene lost 1 base, with 8 bases spanning the gap. This CDR3 has 15 residues. Germline CDR1 reads SGHTA; CDR2 reads FQGNSA.

The CDR3 coding sequence is TGCGCCAGCAGCCCAGGGACAGGGAGTGGAGATGAGCAGTTCTTC. As protein: CASSPGTGSGDEQFF. J is TRBJ2-1 and V is TRBV5-1, with 9 bases that match TRBD1. CDR1 is SGHRS, CDR2 YFSETQ, per germline. This CDR3 contains 15 residues. Unmatched junction bases numbered 10, after V lost 4 bases and J lost 8 bases.

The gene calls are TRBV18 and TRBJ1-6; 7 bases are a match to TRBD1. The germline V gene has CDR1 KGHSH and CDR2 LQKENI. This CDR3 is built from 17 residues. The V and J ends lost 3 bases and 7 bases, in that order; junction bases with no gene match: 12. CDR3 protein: CASSPMTGQAWNSPLHF. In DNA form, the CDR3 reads TGTGCCAGCTCACCTATGACAGGGCAGGCTTGGAATTCACCCCTCCACTTT.

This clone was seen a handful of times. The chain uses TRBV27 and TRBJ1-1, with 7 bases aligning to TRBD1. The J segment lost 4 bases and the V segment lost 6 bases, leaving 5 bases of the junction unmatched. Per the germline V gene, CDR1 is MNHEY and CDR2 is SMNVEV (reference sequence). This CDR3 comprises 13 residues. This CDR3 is CASRLTGSTEAFF. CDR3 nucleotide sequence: TGTGCCAGCAGACTGACAGGGTCCACTGAAGCTTTCTTT.

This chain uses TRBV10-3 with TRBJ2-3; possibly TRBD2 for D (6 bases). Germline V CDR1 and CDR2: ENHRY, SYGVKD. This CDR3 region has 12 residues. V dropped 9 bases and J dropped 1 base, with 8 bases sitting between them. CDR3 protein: CAISGGTDTQYF. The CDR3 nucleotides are TGTGCCATTTCGGGGGGCACAGATACGCAGTATTTT.

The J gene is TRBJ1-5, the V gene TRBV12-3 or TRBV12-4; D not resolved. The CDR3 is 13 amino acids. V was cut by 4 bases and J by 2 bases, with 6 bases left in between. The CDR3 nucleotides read TGTGCCAGCAGTTCTTCTGGCAATCAGCCCCAGCATTTT. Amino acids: CASSSSGNQPQHF.

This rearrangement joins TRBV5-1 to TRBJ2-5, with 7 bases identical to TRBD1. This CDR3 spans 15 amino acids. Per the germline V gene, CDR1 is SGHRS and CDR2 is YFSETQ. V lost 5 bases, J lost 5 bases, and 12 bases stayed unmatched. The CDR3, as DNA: TGCGCCAGCAGAACACAGGGGATCCCAGGGGAGACCCAGTACTTC. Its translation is CASRTQGIPGETQYF.

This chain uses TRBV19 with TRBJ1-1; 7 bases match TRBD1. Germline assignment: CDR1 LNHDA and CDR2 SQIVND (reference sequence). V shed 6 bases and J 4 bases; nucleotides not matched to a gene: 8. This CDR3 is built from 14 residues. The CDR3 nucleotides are TGTGCCAGTAGCACCGGACAGGTGGTCACTGAAGCTTTCTTT. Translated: CASSTGQVVTEAFF.

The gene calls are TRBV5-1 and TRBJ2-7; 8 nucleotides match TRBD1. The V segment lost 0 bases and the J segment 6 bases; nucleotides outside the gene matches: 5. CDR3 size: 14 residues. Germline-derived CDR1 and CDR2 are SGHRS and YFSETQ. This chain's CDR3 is CASSLVAGGLEQYF. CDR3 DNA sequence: TGCGCCAGCAGCTTGGTGGCAGGGGGCCTCGAGCAGTACTTC. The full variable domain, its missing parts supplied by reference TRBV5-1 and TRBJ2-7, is KAGVTQTPRYLIKTRGQQVTLSCSPISGHRSVSWYQQTPGQGLQFLFEYFSETQRNKGNFPGRFSGRQFSNSRSEMNVSTLELGDSALYLCASSLVAGGLEQYFGPGTRLTVT.

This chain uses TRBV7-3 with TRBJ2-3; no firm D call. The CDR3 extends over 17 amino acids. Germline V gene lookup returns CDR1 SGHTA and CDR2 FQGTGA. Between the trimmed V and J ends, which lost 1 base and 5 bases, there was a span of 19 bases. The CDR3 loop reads CASSLSVDSTARDTQYF. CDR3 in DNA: TGTGCCAGCAGCTTAAGTGTAGACTCCACTGCTCGAGATACGCAGTATTTT.